The rows below give T cell receptor beta chains drawn from one sample of a study of cytomegalovirus exposure and HLA in healthy donors. Clones were read by immunoSEQ multiplex PCR, and TCRdb kept only the in-frame ones, dropping some. Among 45,000 to 65,000 clones listed, 80% to 90% were seen once. What was sequenced was PBMCs. The receptors originated from a woman younger than 35 in good health and CMV-seronegative. The CDR3 runs from the conserved cysteine through the conserved F or W. D genes are given only for firm matches. Size is stated for part of the rows, as once, few or many counts, or as a class when the clone is expanded.

j_call d_call clone_size v_call cdr3_aa cdr3_nt
TRBJ2-3 - - TRBV28 CASSDRGADWDTQYF TGTGCCAGCAGTGACCGGGGTGCCGATTGGGATACGCAGTATTTT
TRBJ2-5 TRBD1 - TRBV6-5 CASSYSTGGGETQYF TGTGCCAGCAGTTACTCGACAGGGGGTGGAGAGACCCAGTACTTC
TRBJ2-7 TRBD2 - TRBV7-8 CASSSGLATTYEQYF TGTGCCAGCAGCTCGGGACTAGCGACTACCTACGAGCAGTACTTC
TRBJ2-7 TRBD1 - TRBV13 CASTVGDRLYEQYF TGTGCCAGCACCGTTGGGGACAGACTTTACGAGCAGTACTTC
TRBJ2-1 TRBD2 - TRBV9 CASSTSGGADNEQFF TGTGCCAGCAGCACTAGCGGGGGGGCCGACAATGAGCAGTTCTTC
TRBJ1-5 TRBD1 - TRBV28 CASSSRDSPNQPQHF TGTGCCAGCAGTTCCCGGGACAGCCCCAATCAGCCCCAGCATTTT
TRBJ2-7 TRBD1 - TRBV29-1 CSVEAPDRDGQYF TGCAGCGTTGAGGCCCCCGACAGGGACGGGCAGTACTTC
TRBJ2-3 - - TRBV7-2 CASSRSRIALGASTDTQYF TGTGCCAGCAGCCGATCACGGATCGCCCTAGGGGCTAGCACAGATACGCAGTATTTT
TRBJ1-1 TRBD1 - TRBV6-1 CASSDPGQGSTEAFF TGTGCCAGCAGTGACCCGGGACAGGGTAGCACTGAAGCTTTCTTT
TRBJ1-6 TRBD1 - TRBV7-3 CASSTGQRGSPLHF TGTGCCAGCAGCACGGGACAGCGCGGGTCACCCCTCCACTTT
TRBJ2-3 TRBD1 - TRBV15 CATSSPGTGQGDTQYF TGTGCCACCAGCAGTCCCGGGACAGGGCAGGGGGATACGCAGTATTTT
TRBJ1-6 TRBD1 - TRBV30 CAWSRGQQDSPLHF TGTGCCTGGAGTCGGGGACAGCAGGATTCACCCCTCCACTTT
TRBJ1-6 TRBD1 once TRBV6-4 CASGTGLNSPLHF TGTGCCAGCGGGACAGGGCTAAATTCACCCCTCCACTTT
TRBJ2-5 - - TRBV5-1 CASSWSNLFETQYF TGCGCCAGCAGCTGGAGCAACCTTTTTGAGACCCAGTACTTC
TRBJ2-2 TRBD2 - TRBV7-2 CASSPGGIETGELFF TGTGCCAGCAGCCCGGGGGGGATTGAAACCGGGGAGCTGTTTTTT
TRBJ2-3 TRBD2 - TRBV11-2 CASSYTSGPSTDTQYF TGTGCCAGCAGCTACACTAGCGGGCCTAGCACAGATACGCAGTATTTT
TRBJ1-2 - - TRBV5-6 CASSYARGSGGYYGYTF TGTGCCAGCAGCTATGCTCGGGGATCGGGGGGGTACTATGGCTACACCTTC
TRBJ2-6 - - TRBV4-3 CASSQERHSGANVLTF TGCGCCAGCAGCCAAGAGAGGCACTCTGGGGCCAACGTCCTGACTTTC
TRBJ1-5 - few TRBV18 CASSPTHTETQPQHF TGTGCCAGCTCACCAACGCACACCGAAACGCAGCCCCAGCATTTT
TRBJ1-1 TRBD1 - TRBV29-1 CSVEPQGNEAFF TGCAGCGTTGAACCACAGGGGAATGAAGCTTTCTTT
TRBJ2-7 - few TRBV10-2 CASSDRRQSPYEQYF TGCGCCAGCAGTGATCGGCGACAGAGCCCCTACGAGCAGTACTTC
TRBJ2-6 - - TRBV6-4 CASSPSPSSGANVLTF TGTGCCAGCAGTCCCTCGCCCAGCTCTGGGGCCAACGTCCTGACTTTC
TRBJ2-3 TRBD2 - TRBV10-3 CAMGTSGYTDTQYF TGTGCCATGGGGACTAGCGGATACACAGATACGCAGTATTTT
TRBJ2-3 TRBD2 - TRBV11-2 CASSSLLAGAPTDTQYF TGTGCCAGCAGCTCCCTCCTAGCGGGAGCCCCCACAGATACGCAGTATTTT
TRBJ1-3 - - TRBV6-5 CASTGAWAGNTIYF TGTGCCAGCACCGGCGCGTGGGCCGGAAACACCATATATTTT
TRBJ2-3 - - TRBV7-8 CASSPSSVGGPSWDTQYF TGTGCCAGCAGCCCATCCTCCGTGGGGGGTCCTAGCTGGGATACGCAGTATTTT
TRBJ2-7 TRBD1 - TRBV29-1 CSPDRVQLDYEQYF TGCAGCCCCGACAGGGTTCAGCTCGATTACGAGCAGTACTTC
TRBJ2-1 TRBD2 - TRBV4-3 CASSQETSGGYNEQFF TGCGCCAGCAGCCAAGAGACTAGCGGGGGGTACAATGAGCAGTTCTTC
TRBJ1-1 - - TRBV27 CASSLTPLGGSYTEAFF TGTGCCAGCAGTTTAACCCCCCTCGGAGGGTCTTACACTGAAGCTTTCTTT
TRBJ1-1 - few TRBV19 CASSIGGGTEAFF TGTGCCAGTAGTATAGGAGGGGGCACTGAAGCTTTCTTT
TRBJ1-2 TRBD1 - TRBV2 CASSGTGIFDGYTF TGTGCCAGCAGTGGGACAGGGATTTTTGATGGCTACACCTTC
TRBJ1-6 - - TRBV13 CASSLGQGSTPLHF TGTGCCAGCAGCTTAGGTCAGGGAAGTACACCCCTCCACTTT
TRBJ2-1 TRBD2 - TRBV10-3 CAIALLAGGPDEQFF TGTGCCATCGCGTTACTAGCGGGAGGGCCCGATGAGCAGTTCTTC
TRBJ1-1 - - TRBV2 CASSERGGNTEAFF TGTGCCAGCAGTGAAAGGGGTGGGAACACTGAAGCTTTCTTT
TRBJ2-7 TRBD2 once TRBV10-3 CAISASGPYEQYF TGTGCCATCAGTGCTAGCGGGCCCTACGAGCAGTACTTC
TRBJ2-2 - - TRBV9 CASSVLSQGSGELFF TGTGCCAGCAGCGTATTGAGCCAGGGGTCCGGGGAGCTGTTTTTT
TRBJ1-2 TRBD1 - TRBV28 CASSLMDRDRYGYTF TGTGCCAGCAGTTTAATGGACAGGGATAGATATGGCTACACCTTC
TRBJ2-1 TRBD2 - TRBV5-1 CASSLGLAGGFGDNEQFF TGCGCCAGCAGCTTGGGACTAGCGGGGGGCTTCGGGGACAATGAGCAGTTCTTC
TRBJ2-1 TRBD2 - TRBV4-3 CASSRGLAVYNEQFF TGCGCCAGCAGCCGGGGACTAGCGGTCTACAATGAGCAGTTCTTC
TRBJ1-2 TRBD1 - TRBV6-1 CASSELSGTAYGYTF TGTGCCAGCAGTGAACTCTCCGGGACAGCGTATGGCTACACCTTC